A single sample is the source of the 25 T cell receptor beta chains below, sequenced in a study of blood T cell repertoires in COVID-19. TCRdb's copy holds only in-frame clones and misses some; the assay was immunoSEQ multiplex PCR. The repertoire has 90,000 or so clones, about 90% of them found once; the top ten carry approximately 7%. The sample consisted of peripheral blood. The source is a man aged 18 to 29 with COVID-19, enrolled during active disease.

This clone has just a few counts. This CDR3 reads CAWRDNSYTEAFF. Here the CDR3 DNA reads TGTGCCTGGAGAGATAACAGTTACACTGAAGCTTTCTTT. The chain combines TRBV30 with TRBJ1-1; D remains ambiguous. The V gene's germline CDR1 is GTSNPN and CDR2 SVGIG (reference sequence). Trimming shortened V by 3 bases and J by 3 bases, and 11 bases separated the two germline ends. CDR3 length equals 13 residues.

Here the CDR3 DNA reads TGTGCCAGCAGTGAAGAGGCAGGGCTATACGAGCAGTACTTC. Its protein product is CASSEEAGLYEQYF. This chain connects TRBV2 to TRBJ2-7, with D possibly being TRBD1 (5 bases). V was cut by 1 base and J by 4 bases, with 11 bases left in between. This CDR3 has 14 residues. The V gene's germline CDR1 is SNHLY and CDR2 FYNNEI.

The rearrangement uses TRBV5-6 and TRBJ2-7, with 7 bases identical to TRBD1. V lost 3 bases to trimming and J lost 3 bases; unmatched junction nucleotides: 12. The CDR3 sequence is 16 residues long. Germline CDR1 reads SGHDT; CDR2 reads YYEEEE. Here the CDR3 DNA reads TGTGCCAGCAGCTCCCTAGGACAGGTTACCAACTACGAGCAGTACTTC. Encoded protein: CASSSLGQVTNYEQYF.

This clone was observed a single time. The rearrangement uses TRBV7-9 and TRBJ2-3; D gene uncertain. The CDR3 length is 19 residues. Between the trimmed V and J ends, which lost 5 bases and 2 bases, there was a span of 26 bases. Looked up from germline, CDR1 is SEHNR and CDR2 is FQNEAQ (reference sequence). The CDR3 nucleotides read TGTGCCAGCAGCCCTATGACCCCTCAGCCAGAGGTAACCACAGATACGCAGTATTTT. Amino acid sequence: CASSPMTPQPEVTTDTQYF. Supplemented by reference TRBV7-9 and TRBJ2-3, the full variable domain reads DTGVSQNPRHKITKRGQNVTFRCDPISEHNRLYWYRQTLGQGPEFLTYFQNEAQLEKSRLLSDRFSAERPKGSFSTLEIQRTEQGDSAMYLCASSPMTPQPEVTTDTQYFGPGTRLTVL.

The CDR3: CASSLSGDGNTEAFF. The CDR3 DNA follows: TGTGCCAGCAGCTTATCAGGGGACGGGAACACTGAAGCTTTCTTT. The chain links TRBV9 to TRBJ1-1, with a possible D match to TRBD1 (6 bases). The CDR3 has 15 amino acids. V lost 4 bases to trimming and J lost 1 base, with 14 bases between them. Germline CDR1 and CDR2: SGDLS and YYNGEE.

The gene calls are TRBV29-1 and TRBJ2-7, with 7 bases identical to TRBD1. The CDR3 sequence is 13 residues long. The germline V gene has CDR1 SQVTM and CDR2 ANQGSEA. The V gene end was trimmed by 5 bases and the J gene end by 0 bases; junction bases not matched to a gene: 4. CDR3 nucleotide sequence: TGCAGCGTTCGGACAGGCCTCTCCTACGAGCAGTACTTC. Translation gives CSVRTGLSYEQYF.

This chain connects TRBV4-1 to TRBJ2-7; D uncertain. The CDR3 has 13 amino acids. Trimming pared 2 bases from V and 5 bases from J, leaving 10 bases between. Germline-derived CDR1 and CDR2 are MGHRA and YSYEKL. The CDR3 DNA follows: TGCGCCAGCAGCCAATCCCGACAAAACGAGCAGTACTTC. Translation: CASSQSRQNEQYF.

The table lists this clone with a count of one. Relative to the germline gene, one junction end is altered; a read error may explain this. The rearrangement links TRBV5-1 to TRBJ1-4; D is perhaps TRBD1 (6 bases). CDR1 and CDR2 (germline): SGHRS, YFSETQ. This CDR3 region has 14 residues. The CDR3 DNA sequence: TGCGCCAGCAGCTTTACAGGGATTGAGGGAAAACTGCTTTTT. This translates into CASSFTGIEGKLLF. The full variable domain, with the rest looked up from reference TRBV5-1 and TRBJ1-4, is KAGVTQTPRYLIKTRGQQVTLSCSPISGHRSVSWYQQTPGQGLQFLFEYFSETQRNKGNFPGRFSGRQFSNSRSEMNVSTLELGDSALYLCASSFTGIEGKLLFGSGTQLSVL.

The rearrangement uses TRBV18 and TRBJ1-6; D perhaps matches TRBD1 (6 bases). Germline loops: CDR1 KGHSH, CDR2 LQKENI. This CDR3 contains 13 residues. Trimming removed 3 bases at V and 10 bases at J, with 10 bases between. CDR3: CASSPPGASPLHF. The CDR3 DNA reads as TGTGCCAGCTCACCCCCAGGGGCCTCACCCCTCCACTTT.

This clone came up once. This rearrangement joins TRBV7-8 to TRBJ2-7; 9 bases align to TRBD1. CDR1 and CDR2 (germline): SGHVS, FQNEAQ. The CDR3 spans 16 residues. V dropped 6 bases and J dropped 2; count of bases not matched to a gene: 11. Written as DNA, the CDR3 is TGTGCCAGCAGTCCCGGGACAGGGACTTTCCCCTACGAGCAGTACTTC. Its translation: CASSPGTGTFPYEQYF.

This chain uses TRBV9 with TRBJ1-3, with TRBD1 as a possible D gene (5 bases). Looked up from germline, CDR1 is SGDLS and CDR2 is YYNGEE. CDR3 length equals 15 residues. The V and J ends lost 3 bases and 4 bases respectively, with 14 bases between them. DNA for the CDR3: TGTGCCAGCAGCGCCTCGGGAGGGGCCGGAAACACCATATATTTT. Amino acids: CASSASGGAGNTIYF.

The chain employs TRBV16 and TRBJ1-1; TRBD1 matches 7 bases. The CDR3 has 14 residues. With 2 bases clipped from V and 5 bases from J, the junction kept 5 bases outside the gene matches. In germline, CDR1 is KGHSY, CDR2 FQNENV. Here the CDR3 reads CASSQVGRGTEAFF. The CDR3 coding sequence is TGTGCCAGCAGCCAAGTTGGCAGGGGGACTGAAGCTTTCTTT.

This clone was observed a few times. The chain recombines TRBV2 with TRBJ1-1; D call uncertain. The CDR3 spans 13 residues. The germline gives CDR1 SNHLY, CDR2 FYNNEI. V lost 0 bases and J 1 base, leaving 3 bases between the germline ends. The CDR3 loop is CASSEAQNTEAFF. The CDR3 nucleotides are TGTGCCAGCAGTGAAGCCCAGAACACTGAAGCTTTCTTT.

The chain joins TRBV3-1 (or the pseudogene TRBV3-2) to TRBJ2-7, with D perhaps matching TRBD2 (5 bases). The V end was cut by 1 base, the J end by 3 bases, with 7 bases between. Germline CDR1 and CDR2: LGHDT and YNNKEL (reference sequence). This CDR3 is built from 13 residues. The CDR3, as DNA: TGTGCCAGCAGCCAAGTCGAGGGCTACGAGCAGTACTTC. Its protein is CASSQVEGYEQYF.

The CDR3 here is CASSPQGSATNEKLFF. CDR3 nucleotide sequence: TGCGCCAGCAGCCCTCAGGGGTCTGCAACTAATGAAAAACTGTTTTTT. V usage is TRBV5-1 and J usage is TRBJ1-4, with D maybe TRBD1 (6 bases). V was pared by 4 bases and J by 0 bases, with 13 bases between. This CDR3 has 16 residues. The germline V gene has CDR1 SGHRS and CDR2 YFSETQ.

Of note for this clone: One end of the junction is discordant with germline, which a read error may explain. This chain joins TRBV10-3 and TRBJ2-7, with 15 nucleotides matching TRBD2. There are 17 residues in the CDR3. Germline V gene lookup returns CDR1 ENHRY and CDR2 SYGVKD. This chain's CDR3 is CAISQWGLAGGSSEQYF. The CDR3, as DNA: TGTGCCATCAGTCAGTGGGGACTAGCGGGAGGTTCCTCCGAGCAGTACTTC.

About this clone itself: Its ends do not fully match the called genes, so a read error is possible. The CDR3 coding sequence is TGTGCCAGCAGCCTAGCTCGCGGCTACGAGCAGTACTTC. This codes for CASSLARGYEQYF. This chain links TRBV7-8 with TRBJ2-7; tentatively, D is TRBD2 (5 bases). Germline values: CDR1 SGHVS, CDR2 FQNEAQ. The CDR3 length is 13 residues.

The chain is built from TRBV27 and TRBJ2-7; tentative D call: TRBD1 (6 bases). Germline V gene data show CDR1 as MNHEY and CDR2 as SMNVEV (reference sequence). The CDR3 runs to 15 residues. The V end lost 3 bases, the J end lost 1 base, and 13 bases lay between the germline ends. The CDR3 loop reads CASSFSTGRSYEQYF. CDR3 nucleotide sequence: TGTGCCAGCAGTTTTAGTACAGGGCGATCCTACGAGCAGTACTTC.

The chain uses TRBV6-6 and TRBJ2-6; D may be TRBD2 (5 bases). This CDR3 is built from 16 residues. Per the germline V gene, CDR1 is MNHNY and CDR2 is SVGAGI (reference sequence). V was cut by 7 bases and J by 0 bases, with 13 bases left in between. CDR3 sequence reads: CASNQADYSGANVLTF. The CDR3 DNA reads TGTGCCAGCAATCAGGCTGACTACTCTGGGGCCAACGTCCTGACTTTC.

The J gene is TRBJ2-1, the V gene TRBV29-1; 11 nucleotides align to TRBD2. CDR3 length equals 14 residues. The germline V gene has CDR1 SQVTM and CDR2 ANQGSEA. With V trimmed by 6 bases and J by 6 bases, 7 bases remained unmatched. The CDR3 sequence: CSVDSGRALNEQFF. CDR3 sequence (DNA): TGCAGCGTAGATAGCGGGAGGGCCCTCAATGAGCAGTTCTTC.

Here the CDR3 reads CASSGQLSPYEQYF. The DNA for the CDR3 is TGTGCCAGCAGTGGACAGTTGTCCCCCTACGAGCAGTACTTC. The V and J genes are TRBV6-2 or TRBV6-3 and TRBJ2-7, with D perhaps matching TRBD1 (6 bases). Germline V lookup: CDR1 MNHEY, CDR2 SVGEGT. V was clipped by 5 bases and J by 2 bases, with 13 bases between them. The CDR3 extends over 14 amino acids.

The CDR3 DNA reads as TGTGCCAGTAGTTTGATCATGTCTAACGAGCAGTACTTC. Translation gives CASSLIMSNEQYF. The V call is TRBV19, the J call TRBJ2-7, with D unresolved. The CDR3 runs to 13 residues. The germline V gene encodes CDR1 LNHDA and CDR2 SQIVND (reference sequence). Trimming took 5 bases from V and 5 from J, leaving 13 bases between them.

The CDR3 here is CASSLAGSGEQYF. CDR3 DNA sequence: TGTGCCAGCAGTTTAGCGGGGAGTGGCGAGCAGTACTTC. The chain has TRBV27 and TRBJ2-7, with TRBD2 as a possible D gene (6 bases). Trimming left V 2 bases short and J 6 bases short, with 11 bases between. Per the germline V gene, CDR1 is MNHEY and CDR2 is SMNVEV (reference sequence). The length of the CDR3 is 13 residues.

The table lists this clone with a count of one. The chain has TRBV4-3 and TRBJ1-5; D may be TRBD1 (6 bases). The V end was cut by 2 bases, the J end by 3 bases, with 11 bases between. Germline CDR1 is LGHNA and CDR2 is YSLEER. The CDR3 has 15 residues. The DNA of the CDR3 is TGCGCCAGCAGCCAATTAACAGGGCCCAATCAGCCCCAGCATTTT. Amino acid sequence: CASSQLTGPNQPQHF.

This chain links TRBV11-2 with TRBJ2-7; the match to TRBD1 covers 10 bases. The CDR3 runs to 17 residues. The germline V gene has CDR1 SGHAT and CDR2 FQNNGV. V lost 3 bases, J lost 5 bases, and 13 bases stayed unmatched. The CDR3 DNA sequence: TGTGCCAGCAGCTTTAGTCTCCTCAGGGACAGGGGCAACGAGCAGTACTTC. Its protein product is CASSFSLLRDRGNEQYF.